The sequence of this T cell receptor (beta chain) was determined in a study of beta chain features in type 1 diabetes. The sequenced template was cDNA made from the entire isolated RNA. The method was immunoSEQ multiplex PCR; TCRdb's version includes in-frame clones alone and lacks a portion of them. The sample includes 350,000 to 400,000 clones, roughly 16% of them seen just once. This clone was detected a few times. Trimming took 4 bases from V and 2 from J, leaving 15 bases between them. The CDR3 totals 15 residues. CDR1 SGHNT and CDR2 YYREEE come from the germline V gene (reference sequence). The TCR was taken from a woman under 30 in good health. The sequencing input was naive CD4+ T cells from blood. J is TRBJ2-5 and V is TRBV5-4, with a weak D call TRBD2 (5 bases). The CDR3 spells CASSPLTTPQETQYF. The CDR3 bases are TGTGCCAGCAGCCCCCTGACTACCCCTCAAGAGACCCAGTACTTC.